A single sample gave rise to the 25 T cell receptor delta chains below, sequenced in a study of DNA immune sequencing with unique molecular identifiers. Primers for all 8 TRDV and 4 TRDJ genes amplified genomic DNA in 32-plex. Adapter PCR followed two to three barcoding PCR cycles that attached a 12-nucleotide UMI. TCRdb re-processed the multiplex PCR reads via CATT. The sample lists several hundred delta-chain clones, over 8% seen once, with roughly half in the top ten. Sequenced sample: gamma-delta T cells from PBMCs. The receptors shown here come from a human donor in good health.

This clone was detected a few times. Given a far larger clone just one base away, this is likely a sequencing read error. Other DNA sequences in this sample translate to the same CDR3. The CDR3 coding sequence is TGTGCCTGTGATCTACTGGGGGATTCCGAGTACACCGATAAACTCATCTTT. Protein product: CACDLLGDSEYTDKLIF. The chain uses TRDV2 and TRDJ1; 10 nucleotides match TRDD3. V shed 4 bases and J 0 bases; nucleotides not matched to a gene: 10. Germline values: CDR1 GEAIGNYY, CDR2 EKD. The CDR3 is made up of 17 amino acids.

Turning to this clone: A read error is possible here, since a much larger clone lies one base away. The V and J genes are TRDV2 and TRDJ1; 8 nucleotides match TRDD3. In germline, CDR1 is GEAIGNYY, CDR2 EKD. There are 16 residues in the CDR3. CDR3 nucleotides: TGTGCCTGTGAACCCCTACTGGGGGCCCCCACCGGTAAACTCATCTTT. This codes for CACEPLLGAPTGKLIF.

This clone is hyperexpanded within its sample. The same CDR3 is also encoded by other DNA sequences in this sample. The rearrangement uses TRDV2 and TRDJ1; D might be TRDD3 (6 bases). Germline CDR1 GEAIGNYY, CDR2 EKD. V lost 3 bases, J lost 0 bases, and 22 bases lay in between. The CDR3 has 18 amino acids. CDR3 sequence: CACDPLEGGTQYTDKLIF. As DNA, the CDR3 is TGTGCCTGTGACCCGCTCGAGGGGGGGACCCAGTACACCGATAAACTCATCTTT.

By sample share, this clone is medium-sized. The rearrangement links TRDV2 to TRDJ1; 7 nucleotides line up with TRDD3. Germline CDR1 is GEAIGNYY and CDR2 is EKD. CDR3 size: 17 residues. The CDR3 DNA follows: TGTGCTGGGACCATACTTGGGGGACCCCTGTACACCGATAAACTCATCTTT. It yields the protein CAGTILGGPLYTDKLIF.

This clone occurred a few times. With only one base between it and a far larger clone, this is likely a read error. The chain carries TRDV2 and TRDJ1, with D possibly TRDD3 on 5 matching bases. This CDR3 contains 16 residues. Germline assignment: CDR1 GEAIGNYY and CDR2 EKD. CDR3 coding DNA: TGTGCCTGTGGCACCGTCGGGATCCGGAACACCGATAAACTCATCTTT. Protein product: CACGTVGIRNTDKLIF.

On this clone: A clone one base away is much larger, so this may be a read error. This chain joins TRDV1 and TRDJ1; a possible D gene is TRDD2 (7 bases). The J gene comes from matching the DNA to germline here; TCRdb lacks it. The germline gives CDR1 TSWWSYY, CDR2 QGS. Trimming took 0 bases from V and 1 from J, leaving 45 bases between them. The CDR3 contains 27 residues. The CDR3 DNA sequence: TGTGCTCTTGGGGAACTATATCCTTCCTTCGTCTCCGCTCACATACCGGACAATAGTCGGGGCACCGATAAACTCATCTTT. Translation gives CALGELYPSFVSAHIPDNSRGTDKLIF.

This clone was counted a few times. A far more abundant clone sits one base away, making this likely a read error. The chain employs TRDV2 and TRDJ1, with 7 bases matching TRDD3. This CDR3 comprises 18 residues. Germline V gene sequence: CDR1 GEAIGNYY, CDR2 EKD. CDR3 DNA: TGTGCCGGTGACACCGTGGTCACTGGGGTGGAGGGTACCGATAAACTCATCTTT. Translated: CAGDTVVTGVEGTDKLIF.

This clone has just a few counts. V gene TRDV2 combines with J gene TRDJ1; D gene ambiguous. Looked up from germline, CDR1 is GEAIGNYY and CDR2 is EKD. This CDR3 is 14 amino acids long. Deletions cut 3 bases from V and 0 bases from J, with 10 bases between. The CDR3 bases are TGTGCCTGTGACGCTATGGGTCACACCGATAAACTCATCTTT. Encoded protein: CACDAMGHTDKLIF.

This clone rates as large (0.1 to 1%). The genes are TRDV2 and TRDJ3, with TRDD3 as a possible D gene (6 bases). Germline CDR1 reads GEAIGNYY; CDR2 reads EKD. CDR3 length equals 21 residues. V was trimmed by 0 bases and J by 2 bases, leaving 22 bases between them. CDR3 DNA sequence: TGTGCCTGTGACACCCTGATAGCTGGGGATCCAGCAGCCTGGGACACCCGACAGATGTTTTTC. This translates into CACDTLIAGDPAAWDTRQMFF.

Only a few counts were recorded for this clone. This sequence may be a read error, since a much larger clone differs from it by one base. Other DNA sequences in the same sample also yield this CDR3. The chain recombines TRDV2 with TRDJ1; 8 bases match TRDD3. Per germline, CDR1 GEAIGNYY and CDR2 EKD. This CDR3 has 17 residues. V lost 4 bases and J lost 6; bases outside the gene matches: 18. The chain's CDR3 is CACDTVSGGRPENKLIF. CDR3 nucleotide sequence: TGTGCCTGTGATACCGTCTCTGGGGGACGACCTGAGAATAAACTCATCTTT.

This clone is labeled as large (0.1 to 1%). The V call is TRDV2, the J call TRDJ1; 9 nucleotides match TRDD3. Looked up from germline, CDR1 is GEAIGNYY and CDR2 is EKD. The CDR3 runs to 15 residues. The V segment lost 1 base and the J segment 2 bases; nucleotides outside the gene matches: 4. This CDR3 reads CACDTLLGDTDKLIF. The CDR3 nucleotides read TGTGCCTGTGACACTCTGCTGGGGGATACCGATAAACTCATCTTT.

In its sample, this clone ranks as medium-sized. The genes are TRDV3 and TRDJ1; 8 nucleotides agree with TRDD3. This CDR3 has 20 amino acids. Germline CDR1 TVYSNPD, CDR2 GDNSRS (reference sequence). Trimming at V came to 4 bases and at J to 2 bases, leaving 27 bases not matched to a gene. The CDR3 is CASNQSRRPRGIRETDKLIF. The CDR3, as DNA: TGTGCCTCTAACCAATCACGCCGGCCGCGTGGGATACGTGAAACCGATAAACTCATCTTT.

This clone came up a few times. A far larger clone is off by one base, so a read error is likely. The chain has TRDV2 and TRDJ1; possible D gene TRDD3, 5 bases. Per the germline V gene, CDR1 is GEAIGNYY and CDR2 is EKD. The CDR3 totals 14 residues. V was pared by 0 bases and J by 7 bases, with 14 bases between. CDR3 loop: CACDTVVWESKLIF. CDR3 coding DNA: TGTGCCTGTGACACCGTCGTCTGGGAGAGTAAACTCATCTTT.

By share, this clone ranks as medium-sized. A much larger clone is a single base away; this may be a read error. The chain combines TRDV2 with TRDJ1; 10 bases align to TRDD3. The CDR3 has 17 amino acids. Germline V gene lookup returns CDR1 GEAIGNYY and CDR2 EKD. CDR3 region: CACDTLTGGSYTNKLIF. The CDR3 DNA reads TGTGCCTGTGACACCCTTACTGGGGGATCGTACACCAATAAACTCATCTTT.

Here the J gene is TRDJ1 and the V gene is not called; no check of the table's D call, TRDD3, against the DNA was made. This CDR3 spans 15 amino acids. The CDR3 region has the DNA TGTGCTCTTGGGGAACCGGCCTTCCTACGGTTAGAGCTCATCTTT. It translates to CALGEPAFLRLELIF.

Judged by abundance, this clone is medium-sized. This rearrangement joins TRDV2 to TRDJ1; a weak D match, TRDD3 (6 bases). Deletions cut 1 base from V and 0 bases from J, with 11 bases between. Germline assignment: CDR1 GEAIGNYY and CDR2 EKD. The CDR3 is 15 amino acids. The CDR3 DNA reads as TGTGCCTGTGACACAGTTGGGGGTGACACCGATAAACTCATCTTT. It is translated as CACDTVGGDTDKLIF.

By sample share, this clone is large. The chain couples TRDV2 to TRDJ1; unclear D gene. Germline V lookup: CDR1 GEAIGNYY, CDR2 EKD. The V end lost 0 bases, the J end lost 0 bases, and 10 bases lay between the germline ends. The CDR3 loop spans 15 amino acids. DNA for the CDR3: TGTGCCTGTGACACCGAAGGAGGGTACACCGATAAACTCATCTTT. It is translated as CACDTEGGYTDKLIF.

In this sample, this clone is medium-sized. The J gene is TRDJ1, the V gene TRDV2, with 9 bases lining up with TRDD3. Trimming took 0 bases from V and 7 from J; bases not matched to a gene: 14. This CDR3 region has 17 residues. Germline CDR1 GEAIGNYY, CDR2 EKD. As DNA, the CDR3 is TGTGCCTGTGACACCGTGGGACTGGGGGAAAAGGGCACTAAACTCATCTTT. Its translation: CACDTVGLGEKGTKLIF.

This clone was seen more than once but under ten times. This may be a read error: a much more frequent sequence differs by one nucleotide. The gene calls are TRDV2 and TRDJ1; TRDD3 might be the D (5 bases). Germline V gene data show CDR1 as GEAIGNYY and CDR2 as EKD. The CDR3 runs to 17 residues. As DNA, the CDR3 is TGTGCCAGTGACACCGTCGGAGAGCCTGGGTACACCGATAAACTCATCTTT. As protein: CASDTVGEPGYTDKLIF.

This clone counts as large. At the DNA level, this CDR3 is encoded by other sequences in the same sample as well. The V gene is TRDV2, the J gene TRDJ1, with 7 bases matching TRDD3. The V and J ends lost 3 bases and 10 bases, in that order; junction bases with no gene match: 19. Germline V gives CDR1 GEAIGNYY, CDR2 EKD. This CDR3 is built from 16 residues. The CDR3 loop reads CACDAITGDPPVGLIF. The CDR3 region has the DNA TGTGCCTGTGACGCGATTACTGGGGATCCCCCAGTTGGACTCATCTTT.

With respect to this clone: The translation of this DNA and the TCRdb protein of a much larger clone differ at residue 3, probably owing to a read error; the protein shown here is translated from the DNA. The CDR3 DNA sequence: TGTGCCTTTGACCCTCTTGGGTTGGTGAGTGAGGATAAACTCATCTTT. Protein: CAFDPLGLVSEDKLIF. The V and J genes are TRDV2 and TRDJ1; no clear D gene. The CDR3 loop spans 16 amino acids. Germline V CDR1 and CDR2: GEAIGNYY, EKD.

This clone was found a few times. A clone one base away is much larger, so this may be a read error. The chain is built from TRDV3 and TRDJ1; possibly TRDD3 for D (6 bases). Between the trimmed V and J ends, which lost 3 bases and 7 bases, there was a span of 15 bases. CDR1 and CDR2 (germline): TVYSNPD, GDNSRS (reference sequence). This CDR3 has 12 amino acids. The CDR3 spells CALRRILGKLIF. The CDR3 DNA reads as TGTGCCTTACGCAGGATACTGGGTAAACTCATCTTT. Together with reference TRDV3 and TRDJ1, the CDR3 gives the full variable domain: CDKVTQSSPDQTVASGSEVVLLCTYDTVYSNPDLFWYRIRPDYSFQFVFYGDNSRSEGADFTQGRFSVKHILTQKAFHLVISPVRTEDSATYYCALRRILGKLIFGKGTRVTVEP.

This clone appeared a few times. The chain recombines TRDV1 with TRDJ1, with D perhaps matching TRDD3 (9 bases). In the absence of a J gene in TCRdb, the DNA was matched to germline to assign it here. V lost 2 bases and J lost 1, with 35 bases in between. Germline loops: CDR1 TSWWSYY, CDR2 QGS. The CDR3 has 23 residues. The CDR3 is CALGEGTSYSLGDGWGLTDKLIF. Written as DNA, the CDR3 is TGTGCTCTTGGGGAAGGGACTTCCTACTCGCTGGGGGATGGTTGGGGCCTCACCGATAAACTCATCTTT.

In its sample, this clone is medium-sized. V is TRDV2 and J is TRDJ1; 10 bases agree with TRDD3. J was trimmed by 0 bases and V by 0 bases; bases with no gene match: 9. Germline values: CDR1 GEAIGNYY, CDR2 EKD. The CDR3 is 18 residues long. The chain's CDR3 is CACDTVSPLGDYTDKLIF. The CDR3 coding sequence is TGTGCCTGTGACACCGTCTCCCCACTGGGGGATTACACCGATAAACTCATCTTT.

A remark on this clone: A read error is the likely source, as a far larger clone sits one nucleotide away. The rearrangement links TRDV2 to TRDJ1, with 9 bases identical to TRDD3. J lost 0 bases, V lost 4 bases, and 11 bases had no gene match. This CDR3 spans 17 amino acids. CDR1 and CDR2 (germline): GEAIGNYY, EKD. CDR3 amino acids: CACDLLGDFEYTDKLIF. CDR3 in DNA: TGTGCCTGTGATCTACTGGGGGACTTCGAGTACACCGATAAACTCATCTTT.